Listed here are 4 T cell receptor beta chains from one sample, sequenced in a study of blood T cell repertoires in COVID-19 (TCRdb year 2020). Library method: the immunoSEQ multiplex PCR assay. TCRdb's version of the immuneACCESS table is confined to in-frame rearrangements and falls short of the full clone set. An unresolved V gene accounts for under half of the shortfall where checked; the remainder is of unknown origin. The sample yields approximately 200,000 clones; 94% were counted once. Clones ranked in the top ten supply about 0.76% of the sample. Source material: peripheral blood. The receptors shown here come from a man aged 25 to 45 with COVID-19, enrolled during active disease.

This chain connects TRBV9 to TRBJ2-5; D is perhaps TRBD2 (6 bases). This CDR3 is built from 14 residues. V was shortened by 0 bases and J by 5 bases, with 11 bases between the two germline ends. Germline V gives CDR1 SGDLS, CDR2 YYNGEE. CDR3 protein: CASSVVTLAETQYF. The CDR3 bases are TGTGCCAGCAGCGTAGTGACCCTAGCGGAGACCCAGTACTTC.

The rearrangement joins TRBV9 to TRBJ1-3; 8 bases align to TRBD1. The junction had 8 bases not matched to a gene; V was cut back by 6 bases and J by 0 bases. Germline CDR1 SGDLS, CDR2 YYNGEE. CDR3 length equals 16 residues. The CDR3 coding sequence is TGTGCCAGCACCAAGACACAGGGGGTCTCTGGAAACACCATATATTTT. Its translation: CASTKTQGVSGNTIYF.

CDR3 nucleotide sequence: TGTGCCAGCTCACCAGTCGGCAGGGGGAATGAAAAACTGTTTTTT. This codes for CASSPVGRGNEKLFF. J is TRBJ1-4 and V is TRBV18; TRBD1 matches at 7 bases. V gave up 2 bases and J gave up 5 bases; unmatched junction bases: 5. Germline assignment: CDR1 KGHSH and CDR2 LQKENI. There are 15 residues in the CDR3.

The CDR3 protein is CASSRRTGDEKLFF. The CDR3 region has the DNA TGTGCCAGCAGTAGGAGGACAGGGGACGAAAAACTGTTTTTT. This sequence joins TRBV2 and TRBJ1-4, with 9 positions matching TRBD1. With V trimmed by 5 bases and J by 8 bases, 6 bases remained unmatched. This CDR3 is 14 amino acids long. Germline V CDR1 and CDR2: SNHLY, FYNNEI.